Below, 23 T cell receptor beta chains from the same sample are listed, as sequenced in a study of T cell responses to AZD1222 COVID-19 vaccine. Method: immunoSEQ multiplex PCR; TCRdb's copy keeps in-frame clones and lacks some. The data hold about 180,000 clones, with 90% observed a single time. Sequencing used peripheral blood, obtained on day 0 of AZD1222 vaccination. The receptors here all came from an adult in good health.

The CDR3 bases are TGTGCCATCAGCGACCGACAGGGGGCGGGAGAGACCCAGTACTTC. Amino acid sequence: CAISDRQGAGETQYF. This chain joins TRBV10-3 and TRBJ2-5, with 10 bases identical to TRBD1. The CDR3 is 15 residues long. The V gene's germline CDR1 is ENHRY and CDR2 SYGVKD. The J segment lost 4 bases and the V segment lost 6 bases, leaving 8 bases of the junction unmatched.

As to this clone: This specimen includes other DNA sequences encoding the same CDR3. In nucleotides, the CDR3 is TGTGCCAGCAGCCCAACCGGGGGGGAGAACACTGAAGCTTTCTTT. Amino acids: CASSPTGGENTEAFF. The chain combines TRBV5-6 with TRBJ1-1, with a possible D match to TRBD1 (5 bases). Trimming left V 4 bases short and J 1 base short, with 14 bases between. The CDR3 is 15 residues long. Germline V gene lookup returns CDR1 SGHDT and CDR2 YYEEEE.

This chain joins TRBV14 and TRBJ1-3; D unclear. There are 14 residues in the CDR3. V was cut by 4 bases and J by 0 bases, with 7 bases left in between. CDR1 SGHDN and CDR2 FVKESK come from the germline V gene. The CDR3 region has the DNA TGTGCCAGCAGCCTGGCGATCTCTGGAAACACCATATATTTT. The encoded protein is CASSLAISGNTIYF.

This sequence joins TRBV5-1 and TRBJ2-3; D is possibly TRBD2 (5 bases). CDR3 length equals 14 residues. Germline CDR1 reads SGHRS; CDR2 reads YFSETQ. Trimming stripped 7 bases from V and 5 bases from J, with 17 bases between. The CDR3 here is CASSSTSGIDTQYF. The CDR3 DNA reads TGCGCCAGCTCATCGACGTCGGGGATAGATACGCAGTATTTT. Full variable domain (rest looked up from reference TRBV5-1 and TRBJ2-3): KAGVTQTPRYLIKTRGQQVTLSCSPISGHRSVSWYQQTPGQGLQFLFEYFSETQRNKGNFPGRFSGRQFSNSRSEMNVSTLELGDSALYLCASSSTSGIDTQYFGPGTRLTVL.

In this sample, this clone turned up once. The CDR3 region is CASSFDEGLPNTEAFF. CDR3 nucleotides: TGCGCCAGCAGCTTCGACGAGGGGCTACCGAACACTGAAGCTTTCTTT. The rearrangement links TRBV5-1 to TRBJ1-1, with D maybe TRBD1 (5 bases). The CDR3 spans 16 residues. Germline V gene data show CDR1 as SGHRS and CDR2 as YFSETQ. V gave up 2 bases and J gave up 1 base, with 15 bases separating them.

The J gene is TRBJ1-5, the V gene TRBV19, with 7 bases aligning to TRBD1. Germline CDR1 is LNHDA and CDR2 is SQIVND (reference sequence). This CDR3 contains 16 residues. Trimming at V came to 0 bases and at J to 5 bases, leaving 7 bases not matched to a gene. The CDR3 spells CASSIENRGYDQPQHF. Here the CDR3 DNA reads TGTGCCAGTAGTATAGAGAACAGGGGATACGATCAGCCCCAGCATTTT.

The chain combines TRBV4-2 with TRBJ2-1, with 11 bases lining up with TRBD2. Germline V gene data show CDR1 as LGHNA and CDR2 as YNFKEQ. This CDR3 has 17 residues. The trim removed 0 bases at V and 1 base at J, leaving 2 bases unmatched. DNA of the CDR3: TGTGCCAGCAGCCAAGATGGGACTAGCGGATCCTACAATGAGCAGTTCTTC. Amino acids: CASSQDGTSGSYNEQFF.

The chain links TRBV5-8 to TRBJ2-5; possible D gene TRBD1, 6 bases. Germline V gene data show CDR1 as SGHTS and CDR2 as YDEGEE. CDR3 length: 13 residues. V lost 4 bases and J lost 2, with 9 bases in between. CDR3: CASSRQEQETQYF. The CDR3 DNA is TGTGCCAGCAGCCGACAGGAGCAAGAGACCCAGTACTTC.

V usage is TRBV7-2 and J usage is TRBJ1-6, with D unclear. V lost 3 bases to trimming and J lost 8 bases, with 11 bases between them. Germline CDR1 SGHTA, CDR2 FQGNSA. CDR3 length: 14 amino acids. CDR3 nucleotide sequence: TGTGCCAGCAGCTTTAAGTCTTCCTATTCACCCCTCCACTTT. Translation: CASSFKSSYSPLHF. Using reference TRBV7-2 and TRBJ1-6 for the parts outside the CDR3, the full variable domain is GAGVSQSPSNKVTEKGKDVELRCDPISGHTALYWYRQSLGQGLEFLIYFQGNSAPDKSGLPSDRFSAERTGGSVSTLTIQRTQQEDSAVYLCASSFKSSYSPLHFGNGTRLTVT.

The chain uses TRBV7-9 and TRBJ1-1; D not certain. Germline loops: CDR1 SEHNR, CDR2 FQNEAQ (reference sequence). The CDR3 sequence is 14 residues long. Trimming removed 0 bases from V and 4 bases from J, with 9 bases in between. CDR3 loop: CASSLAVLSTEAFF. The CDR3 nucleotides read TGTGCCAGCAGCTTAGCCGTGCTTAGCACTGAAGCTTTCTTT.

The chain recombines TRBV7-9 with TRBJ2-1, with D unclear. Trimming stripped 3 bases from V and 5 bases from J, with 5 bases between. Germline lookup yields CDR1 SEHNR and CDR2 FQNEAQ (reference sequence). The CDR3 length is 12 residues. DNA of the CDR3: TGTGCCAGCAGCTTCCAGAACAATGAGCAGTTCTTC. Translating gives CASSFQNNEQFF.

This chain uses TRBV6-6 with TRBJ2-2; no clear D gene. Germline-derived CDR1 and CDR2 are MNHNY and SVGAGI (reference sequence). The CDR3 loop spans 17 amino acids. Trimming removed 5 bases from V and 6 bases from J, with 22 bases in between. The CDR3: CASSLTDPPPPAGELFF. Here the CDR3 DNA reads TGTGCCAGCAGTCTCACTGACCCGCCGCCTCCCGCCGGGGAGCTGTTTTTT.

This clone has just a few counts. The V and J genes are TRBV6-5 and TRBJ2-7, with 9 bases fitting TRBD1. J gave up 2 bases and V 4 bases, and 3 bases lay outside the gene matches. Germline values: CDR1 MNHEY, CDR2 SVGAGI. This CDR3 has 14 amino acids. In DNA form, the CDR3 reads TGTGCCAGCAGTTCGACAGGGGGACCCTACGAGCAGTACTTC. Translating gives CASSSTGGPYEQYF.

This chain uses TRBV5-1 with TRBJ2-3; D gene ambiguous. The germline CDR1 and CDR2 sequences are SGHRS and YFSETQ. V lost 4 bases and J 1 base, leaving 16 bases between the germline ends. CDR3 size: 16 residues. The CDR3 loop reads CASSPLPAHGTDTQYF. CDR3 nucleotides: TGCGCCAGCAGCCCCCTCCCGGCCCACGGCACAGATACGCAGTATTTT. The variable domain in full, completed from reference TRBV5-1 and TRBJ2-3, reads KAGVTQTPRYLIKTRGQQVTLSCSPISGHRSVSWYQQTPGQGLQFLFEYFSETQRNKGNFPGRFSGRQFSNSRSEMNVSTLELGDSALYLCASSPLPAHGTDTQYFGPGTRLTVL.

V usage is TRBV27 and J usage is TRBJ1-5, with a tentative D call TRBD1 (5 bases). The CDR3 is 14 amino acids. Trimming pared 5 bases from V and 1 base from J, leaving 9 bases between. Germline V gene lookup returns CDR1 MNHEY and CDR2 SMNVEV (reference sequence). Written as DNA, the CDR3 is TGTGCCAGCAGTCCCGGGGACAGCAATCAGCCCCAGCATTTT. Residues: CASSPGDSNQPQHF.

This rearrangement joins TRBV2 to TRBJ2-1, with D perhaps TRBD1 or TRBD2 (6 bases each). Trimming removed 8 bases at V and 10 bases at J, with 15 bases between. The length of the CDR3 is 12 residues. CDR1 and CDR2 (germline): SNHLY, FYNNEI. CDR3 in DNA: TGTGCCAGCGAGGGGGGACGGGAAGAGCAGTTCTTC. The encoded protein is CASEGGREEQFF. The variable domain in full, with the rest retrieved from reference TRBV2 and TRBJ2-1, is EPEVTQTPSHQVTQMGQEVILRCVPISNHLYFYWYRQILGQKVEFLVSFYNNEISEKSEIFDDQFSVERPDGSNFTLKIRSTKLEDSAMYFCASEGGREEQFFGPGTRLTVL.

The chain joins TRBV29-1 to TRBJ2-3; perhaps TRBD2 as D (6 bases). Trimming removed 7 bases at V and 5 bases at J, with 19 bases between. Germline CDR1 reads SQVTM; CDR2 reads ANQGSEA. The CDR3 consists of 14 residues. CDR3 nucleotides: TGCAGCGCTGGGAATTTCGGGGGAGAAGATACGCAGTATTTT. Its translation: CSAGNFGGEDTQYF.

The chain combines TRBV6-5 with TRBJ1-5; the match to TRBD1 covers 7 bases. The CDR3 has 14 residues. CDR1 and CDR2 (germline): MNHEY, SVGAGI. V was pared by 2 bases and J by 2 bases, with 0 bases of the junction left unmatched. The CDR3 sequence is CASSYGQGNQPQHF. For the CDR3, the DNA is TGTGCCAGCAGTTACGGACAGGGCAATCAGCCCCAGCATTTT.

The chain has TRBV6-5 and TRBJ1-2; D unclear. Trimming took off 7 bases at V and 8 bases at J, with 14 bases between the two ends. There are 12 residues in the CDR3. The germline CDR1 and CDR2 sequences are MNHEY and SVGAGI. CDR3 sequence reads: CASMVSYPGYTF. In nucleotides, the CDR3 is TGTGCCAGCATGGTCAGCTATCCCGGCTACACCTTC.

The chain employs TRBV12-5 and TRBJ1-2; unclear D gene. The CDR3 covers 15 residues. Germline loops: CDR1 LGHNT, CDR2 FRNRAP. Trimming removed 5 bases at V and 5 bases at J, with 18 bases between. DNA for the CDR3: TGTGCTAGTGGTCTCCCGGGAGGGTCGATTTATGGCTACACCTTC. Translation gives CASGLPGGSIYGYTF.

The chain has TRBV29-1 and TRBJ1-1, with D possibly matching TRBD1 (6 bases). The CDR3 has 13 amino acids. V was cut by 8 bases and J by 4 bases, with 17 bases left in between. Germline V gene data show CDR1 as SQVTM and CDR2 as ANQGSEA. CDR3 in DNA: TGCAGCTTCCTACAGGGCGGGGGCACTGAAGCTTTCTTT. Residues: CSFLQGGGTEAFF.

The chain links TRBV19 to TRBJ2-5; perhaps TRBD2 as D (5 bases). CDR1 is LNHDA and CDR2 is SQIVND in the germline V gene (reference sequence). Trimming took off 4 bases at V and 3 bases at J, with 15 bases between the two ends. This CDR3 has 15 residues. CDR3 bases: TGTGCCAGTAGTAGACTCCCGGGGATTAAAGAGACCCAGTACTTC. Translation: CASSRLPGIKETQYF.

The chain couples TRBV12-3 or TRBV12-4 to TRBJ1-5; no reliable D call. V was shortened by 6 bases and J by 1 base, with 7 bases between the two germline ends. This CDR3 region has 13 residues. The CDR3 DNA sequence: TGTGCCAGCAGCAGGTGGAGCAATCAGCCCCAGCATTTT. It yields the protein CASSRWSNQPQHF.